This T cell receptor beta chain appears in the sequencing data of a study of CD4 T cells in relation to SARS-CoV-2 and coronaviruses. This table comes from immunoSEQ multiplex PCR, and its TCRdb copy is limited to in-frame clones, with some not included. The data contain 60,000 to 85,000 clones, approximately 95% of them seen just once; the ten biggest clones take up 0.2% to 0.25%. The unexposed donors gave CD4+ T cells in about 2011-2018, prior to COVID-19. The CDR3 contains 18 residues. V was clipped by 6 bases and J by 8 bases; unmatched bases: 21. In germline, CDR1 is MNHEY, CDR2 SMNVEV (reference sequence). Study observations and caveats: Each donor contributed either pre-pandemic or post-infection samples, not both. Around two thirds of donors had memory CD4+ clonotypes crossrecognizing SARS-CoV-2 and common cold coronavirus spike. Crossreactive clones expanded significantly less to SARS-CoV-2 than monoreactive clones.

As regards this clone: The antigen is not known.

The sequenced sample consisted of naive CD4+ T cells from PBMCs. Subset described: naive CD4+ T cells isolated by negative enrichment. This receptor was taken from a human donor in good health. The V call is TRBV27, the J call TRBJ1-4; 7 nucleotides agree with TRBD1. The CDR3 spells CASSPLALSGTVREKLFF. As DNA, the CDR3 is TGTGCCAGCAGCCCCTTGGCCCTTTCCGGGACAGTAAGAGAAAAACTGTTTTTT.